The 27 T cell receptor beta chains listed next were all sequenced from one sample in a study of T cell responses to AZD1222 COVID-19 vaccine. Sequenced by immunoSEQ multiplex PCR; TCRdb stores in-frame clones only, minus some. The table records 45,000 or so clones, approximately 90% of them present only once. Sequenced here: peripheral blood, sampled 28 days after the second AZD1222 dose. These receptors all come from an adult who received the AZD1222 COVID-19 vaccine.

The chain recombines TRBV29-1 with TRBJ1-4, with 9 bases that match TRBD1. This CDR3 spans 16 amino acids. Per the germline V gene, CDR1 is SQVTM and CDR2 is ANQGSEA. The ends lost 7 bases at V and 9 bases at J; junction bases unmatched: 18. CDR3 in amino acids: CSASDVQGAMVQKLFF. As DNA, the CDR3 is TGCAGCGCTAGCGACGTACAGGGGGCTATGGTTCAAAAACTGTTTTTT. Using reference TRBV29-1 and TRBJ1-4 for the parts outside the CDR3, the full variable domain is SAVISQKPSRDICQRGTSLTIQCQVDSQVTMMFWYRQQPGQSLTLIATANQGSEATYESGFVIDKFPISRPNLTFSTLTVSNMSPEDSSIYLCSASDVQGAMVQKLFFGSGTQLSVL.

V usage is TRBV5-8 and J usage is TRBJ1-5; D perhaps matches TRBD1 (5 bases). Germline V CDR1 and CDR2: SGHTS, YDEGEE. The CDR3 contains 15 residues. Deletions cut 1 base from V and 0 bases from J, with 8 bases between. CDR3 residues: CASSLTGYSNQPQHF. The CDR3 region has the DNA TGTGCCAGCAGCTTGACAGGTTATAGCAATCAGCCCCAGCATTTT.

J is TRBJ2-7 and V is TRBV5-1; TRBD1 agrees at 7 bases. From germline, CDR1 is SGHRS and CDR2 YFSETQ. Trimming cost V 0 bases and J 4 bases; bases outside gene matches: 4. This CDR3 comprises 14 residues. The CDR3 here is CASSLGGTVYEQYF. Written as DNA, the CDR3 is TGCGCCAGCAGCTTGGGGGGGACAGTTTACGAGCAGTACTTC. Full variable domain (remainder filled in from reference TRBV5-1 and TRBJ2-7): KAGVTQTPRYLIKTRGQQVTLSCSPISGHRSVSWYQQTPGQGLQFLFEYFSETQRNKGNFPGRFSGRQFSNSRSEMNVSTLELGDSALYLCASSLGGTVYEQYFGPGTRLTVT.

V gene TRBV19 combines with J gene TRBJ1-5, with D maybe TRBD1 (6 bases). CDR3 size: 15 residues. Germline CDR1 is LNHDA and CDR2 is SQIVND (reference sequence). Trimming took off 4 bases at V and 6 bases at J, with 16 bases between the two ends. CDR3 nucleotides: TGTGCCAGTAGTACGGCTACAGGGTCAGGTCAGCCCCAGCATTTT. This codes for CASSTATGSGQPQHF.

V usage is TRBV6-5 and J usage is TRBJ2-7, with D perhaps TRBD2 (6 bases). The germline V and J ends were trimmed by 5 bases and 3 bases, with 17 bases remaining between them. CDR3 length: 15 amino acids. Germline CDR1 and CDR2: MNHEY and SVGAGI. DNA for the CDR3: TGTGCCAGCAGTACGCGCCGGGACTCTCGCTACGAGCAGTACTTC. Protein: CASSTRRDSRYEQYF.

The chain combines TRBV5-4 with TRBJ1-4, with 7 bases lining up with TRBD1. There are 15 residues in the CDR3. CDR1 and CDR2 (germline): SGHNT, YYREEE (reference sequence). Trimming at V came to 2 bases and at J to 7 bases, leaving 8 bases not matched to a gene. The CDR3 DNA sequence: TGTGCCAGCAGCTTTCGGCGACAGGGCTCTGAAAAACTGTTTTTT. It translates to CASSFRRQGSEKLFF.

V and J are TRBV4-1 and TRBJ2-5; D may correspond to TRBD1 or TRBD2 (5 bases each). The CDR3 is 16 residues long. Germline V gives CDR1 MGHRA, CDR2 YSYEKL. V lost 3 bases and J lost 2, with 16 bases in between. DNA of the CDR3: TGCGCCAGCAGCCACGTATCAGGGACCCCTCAAGAGACCCAGTACTTC. The encoded protein is CASSHVSGTPQETQYF.

CDR3: CASSQVWADEQYF. The DNA of the CDR3 is TGTGCCAGCAGCCAAGTGTGGGCGGACGAGCAGTACTTC. The chain links TRBV3-1 (or the pseudogene TRBV3-2) to TRBJ2-7; D not certain. The CDR3 spans 13 residues. Trimming left V 1 base short and J 5 bases short, with 9 bases between. CDR1 is LGHDT, CDR2 YNNKEL, per germline (reference sequence).

This CDR3 is CATDEGLAGELFF. The CDR3 bases are TGTGCCACCGACGAGGGGCTCGCCGGGGAGCTGTTTTTT. This chain links TRBV10-3 with TRBJ2-2; D is tentatively TRBD1 or TRBD2 (5 bases each). Trimming stripped 10 bases from V and 6 bases from J, with 15 bases between. The CDR3 consists of 13 residues. CDR1 and CDR2 from the germline V gene are ENHRY and SYGVKD.

V usage is TRBV19 and J usage is TRBJ2-1; D perhaps matches TRBD2 (6 bases). The CDR3 consists of 14 residues. V was shortened by 4 bases and J by 7 bases, with 14 bases between the two germline ends. CDR1 and CDR2 from the germline V gene are LNHDA and SQIVND (reference sequence). CDR3 in DNA: TGTGCCAGTAGTAAGGGGCTGGAGGGAAATGAGCAGTTCTTC. Residues: CASSKGLEGNEQFF. Full variable domain (missing parts from reference TRBV19 and TRBJ2-1): DGGITQSPKYLFRKEGQNVTLSCEQNLNHDAMYWYRQDPGQGLRLIYYSQIVNDFQKGDIAEGYSVSREKKESFPLTVTSAQKNPTAFYLCASSKGLEGNEQFFGPGTRLTVL.

The chain recombines TRBV25-1 with TRBJ2-5; no definite D call. The CDR3 is 13 amino acids. V dropped 7 bases and J dropped 4 bases, with 13 bases sitting between them. Germline CDR1 and CDR2: MGHDK and SYGVNS. CDR3 nucleotide sequence: TGTGCCAGCACGGGCCGAACCGCAGAGACCCAGTACTTC. Protein sequence: CASTGRTAETQYF.

The rearrangement links TRBV6-2 or TRBV6-3 to TRBJ2-7; D uncertain. Trimming left V 4 bases short and J 7 bases short, with 8 bases between. The V gene's germline CDR1 is MNHEY and CDR2 SVGEGT. The CDR3 contains 11 residues. The CDR3 here is CASSFLREQYF. CDR3 nucleotides: TGTGCCAGCAGTTTTCTGAGGGAGCAGTACTTC.

In this sample, this clone turned up once. This rearrangement joins TRBV2 to TRBJ1-2; D may be TRBD1 (6 bases). The CDR3 covers 13 residues. CDR1 and CDR2 (germline): SNHLY, FYNNEI. V dropped 11 bases and J dropped 8 bases, with 21 bases sitting between them. In DNA, the CDR3 is TGTGCCGGAGCCGTGGGACACTTCGGGGGCTACACCTTC. Translating it yields CAGAVGHFGGYTF.

The chain recombines TRBV29-1 with TRBJ2-1; D is unclear. V lost 7 bases and J lost 8, with 12 bases in between. Germline V lookup: CDR1 SQVTM, CDR2 ANQGSEA. This CDR3 comprises 11 residues. In DNA form, the CDR3 reads TGCAGCGAAGTGCGGCTATATGAGCAGTTCTTC. Translated: CSEVRLYEQFF.

The rearrangement links TRBV9 to TRBJ1-2; D is perhaps TRBD1 (5 bases). Germline lookup yields CDR1 SGDLS and CDR2 YYNGEE. CDR3 length: 16 amino acids. The ends were cut back, 1 base at V and 4 bases at J, with 17 bases in the middle. This CDR3 reads CASSVSTGLGTYGYTF. DNA of the CDR3: TGTGCCAGCAGCGTAAGTACTGGCCTCGGGACCTATGGCTACACCTTC.

This chain connects TRBV11-3 to TRBJ1-1, with D maybe TRBD1 (5 bases). Trimming cost V 5 bases and J 8 bases, with 12 bases left between them. The CDR3 length is 12 residues. The germline V gene encodes CDR1 SGHNT and CDR2 YENEEA. CDR3 sequence (DNA): TGTGCCAGCAGCATGGGGACCTCGGAAGCTTTCTTT. Translating it yields CASSMGTSEAFF.

The chain couples TRBV7-8 to TRBJ2-1, with 10 bases matching TRBD1. The CDR3 length is 19 residues. Germline CDR1 is SGHVS and CDR2 is FQNEAQ. Trimming at V came to 3 bases and at J to 7 bases, leaving 18 bases not matched to a gene. The CDR3 here is CASSLRRVPTGGIGNEQFF. CDR3 DNA: TGTGCCAGCAGCTTGCGCCGAGTTCCGACAGGGGGCATAGGGAATGAGCAGTTCTTC.

V gene TRBV9 combines with J gene TRBJ2-3, with no clear D. This CDR3 region has 14 residues. The germline V gene has CDR1 SGDLS and CDR2 YYNGEE. V was pared by 0 bases and J by 6 bases, with 11 bases between. In nucleotides, the CDR3 is TGTGCCAGCAGCGTAGAAGGTATCTGGGATACGCAGTATTTT. Its protein is CASSVEGIWDTQYF. Combining the CDR3 with reference TRBV9 and TRBJ2-3 gives the whole variable domain DSGVTQTPKHLITATGQRVTLRCSPRSGDLSVYWYQQSLDQGLQFLIQYYNGEERAKGNILERFSAQQFPDLHSELNLSSLELGDSALYFCASSVEGIWDTQYFGPGTRLTVL.

This rearrangement joins TRBV4-3 to TRBJ2-5, with D unclear. CDR1 and CDR2 (germline): LGHNA, YSLEER. Trimming left V 5 bases short and J 5 bases short, with 6 bases between. CDR3 length equals 11 residues. This chain's CDR3 is CASSVGETQYF. The DNA for the CDR3 is TGCGCCAGCAGCGTCGGGGAGACCCAGTACTTC.

This clone appeared once. The rearrangement links TRBV3-1 (or the pseudogene TRBV3-2) to TRBJ1-2, with D perhaps TRBD1 (6 bases). This CDR3 is built from 15 residues. Germline values: CDR1 LGHDT, CDR2 YNNKEL (reference sequence). Trimming left V 4 bases short and J 4 bases short, with 16 bases between. This CDR3 is CASSPPGHSFYGYTF. CDR3 DNA: TGTGCCAGCAGCCCCCCGGGACACTCCTTCTATGGCTACACCTTC.

CDR3 DNA sequence: TGCAGCATAATAAATCAGGGCGACACGGTACGCTACACCTTC. Its translation is CSIINQGDTVRYTF. The chain links TRBV29-1 to TRBJ1-2; tentative D call: TRBD1 (5 bases). Germline V gene data show CDR1 as SQVTM and CDR2 as ANQGSEA. Trimming stripped 8 bases from V and 9 bases from J, with 25 bases between. The CDR3 runs 14 residues.

This clone appeared a few times. The chain recombines TRBV10-1 with TRBJ1-1; D perhaps matches TRBD1 (5 bases). The CDR3 has 10 residues. The V end lost 8 bases, the J end lost 8 bases, and 9 bases lay between the germline ends. The germline CDR1 and CDR2 sequences are WNHNN and SYGVQD (reference sequence). The CDR3 DNA reads TGCGCCAGCCTGCGACAGGAAGCTTTCTTT. It encodes CASLRQEAFF.

The chain uses TRBV9 and TRBJ2-7; no clear D gene. The V gene's germline CDR1 is SGDLS and CDR2 YYNGEE. V was clipped by 0 bases and J by 3 bases, with 10 bases between them. CDR3 length: 14 residues. CDR3 region: CASSVGSHLYEQYF. In DNA, the CDR3 is TGTGCCAGCAGCGTAGGCAGCCACCTCTACGAGCAGTACTTC.

This chain uses TRBV19 with TRBJ1-1; D is possibly TRBD1 (5 bases). Per germline, CDR1 LNHDA and CDR2 SQIVND (reference sequence). V gave up 9 bases and J gave up 1 base, with 15 bases separating them. This CDR3 has 14 amino acids. The CDR3 coding sequence is TGTGCCAGCCGGAGGGCAGGGCGGAACACTGAAGCTTTCTTT. Translated, it gives CASRRAGRNTEAFF.

The gene calls are TRBV19 and TRBJ2-1; TRBD1 is a possible D gene (6 bases). The length of the CDR3 is 13 residues. V lost 6 bases and J 9 bases, leaving 15 bases between the germline ends. Germline values: CDR1 LNHDA, CDR2 SQIVND (reference sequence). CDR3 sequence reads: CASSTNRDAEQFF. DNA of the CDR3: TGTGCCAGTAGCACTAACAGGGACGCTGAGCAGTTCTTC.

The rearrangement uses TRBV4-1 and TRBJ1-2; D not resolved. V was trimmed by 0 bases and J by 8 bases, leaving 16 bases between them. CDR1 and CDR2 from the germline V gene are MGHRA and YSYEKL. The CDR3 contains 15 residues. Written as DNA, the CDR3 is TGCGCCAGCAGCCAAGATCAAGGCCCGGGGAAGGGCTACACCTTC. Its protein product is CASSQDQGPGKGYTF.

In this sample, this clone turned up a few times. The chain is built from TRBV2 and TRBJ2-4; 10 positions match TRBD2. This CDR3 is 16 amino acids long. Losses at the gene ends were 2 bases for V and 7 bases for J; bases not matched to a gene: 8. CDR1 and CDR2 from the germline V gene are SNHLY and FYNNEI. The CDR3 DNA reads TGTGCCAGCAGTGAACGGGTAGCGGGAGGAAGGAACATTCAGTACTTC. It encodes CASSERVAGGRNIQYF.